One and the same sample provided the 15 T cell receptor beta chains below, sequenced in a study of shared clonotypes between healthy human individuals. Clones were read by immunoSEQ multiplex PCR, and TCRdb kept only the in-frame ones, dropping some. The sample has around 700,000 clones, approximately 90% seen once. The naive CD8 population came from CD45RO-negative cells selected for CCR7, without terminally differentiated effector memory CD45RA+ cells. Sequencing input: naive CD8+ T cells sorted from blood. Receptor source: a man aged 25-45 years in good health.

The rearrangement joins TRBV6-1 to TRBJ1-1, with D maybe TRBD1 (5 bases). V was pared by 2 bases and J by 0 bases, with 22 bases between. The CDR3 is 19 amino acids. The germline gives CDR1 MNHNS, CDR2 SASEGT. Here the CDR3 reads CASSELKGRQFFLNTEAFF. The DNA of the CDR3 is TGTGCCAGCAGTGAACTGAAGGGGAGGCAGTTTTTCTTGAACACTGAAGCTTTCTTT.

This clone came up once. The chain combines TRBV4-1 with TRBJ2-3; D call uncertain. The V end was cut by 0 bases, the J end by 2 bases, with 9 bases between. Germline V gene lookup returns CDR1 MGHRA and CDR2 YSYEKL. CDR3 length: 15 residues. Here the CDR3 DNA reads TGCGCCAGCAGCCAAGAATTTGCCTACACAGATACGCAGTATTTT. Translation gives CASSQEFAYTDTQYF.

The chain has TRBV4-3 and TRBJ2-7; 7 positions agree with TRBD1. The CDR3 consists of 15 residues. V was pared by 5 bases and J by 4 bases, with 11 bases of the junction left unmatched. The germline V gene has CDR1 LGHNA and CDR2 YSLEER. CDR3 coding DNA: TGCGCCAGCAGCGCGTGGACAGGTTTAAGTTACGAGCAGTACTTC. Translated, it gives CASSAWTGLSYEQYF.

V is TRBV27 and J is TRBJ2-4; no firm D call. V was clipped by 4 bases and J by 5 bases, with 9 bases between them. The CDR3 runs to 13 residues. From germline, CDR1 is MNHEY and CDR2 SMNVEV (reference sequence). Here the CDR3 DNA reads TGTGCCAGCAGTTCCGGGCGCGAAAACATTCAGTACTTC. Translated, it gives CASSSGRENIQYF.

The rearrangement uses TRBV19 and TRBJ2-1, with a tentative D call TRBD2 (5 bases). Germline-derived CDR1 and CDR2 are LNHDA and SQIVND (reference sequence). The CDR3 has 14 amino acids. V lost 1 base, J lost 7 bases, and 11 bases lay in between. CDR3 in DNA: TGTGCCAGTAGTATAGGGGCCGGGGTAAATGAGCAGTTCTTC. It specifies CASSIGAGVNEQFF.

The rearrangement uses TRBV6-5 and TRBJ2-7; perhaps TRBD2 as D (6 bases). The CDR3 sequence is 12 residues long. In germline, CDR1 is MNHEY, CDR2 SVGAGI. Trimming removed 8 bases at V and 4 bases at J, with 12 bases between. The CDR3 DNA follows: TGTGCCAGCGGACTATACGATTACGAGCAGTACTTC. Translation: CASGLYDYEQYF.

The rearrangement uses TRBV7-2 and TRBJ1-5; tentatively, D is TRBD1 (5 bases). V was pared by 1 base and J by 9 bases, with 10 bases between. CDR1 SGHTA and CDR2 FQGNSA come from the germline V gene. The CDR3 length is 13 residues. The CDR3 is CASSLGGAWPQHF. CDR3 coding DNA: TGTGCCAGCAGCTTAGGAGGGGCTTGGCCCCAGCATTTT.

As to this clone: The same CDR3 is also encoded by other DNA sequences in this sample. The V gene is TRBV27, the J gene TRBJ1-5; D uncertain. The V gene lost 6 bases and the J gene lost 2 bases, with 5 bases spanning the gap. Germline CDR1 reads MNHEY; CDR2 reads SMNVEV (reference sequence). The CDR3 is made up of 12 amino acids. The CDR3 protein is CASRSGNQPQHF. Here the CDR3 DNA reads TGTGCCAGCAGGTCAGGCAATCAGCCCCAGCATTTT.

The chain employs TRBV7-9 and TRBJ2-1; 7 bases are a match to TRBD1. This CDR3 comprises 14 residues. The germline V gene encodes CDR1 SEHNR and CDR2 FQNEAQ (reference sequence). V dropped 2 bases and J dropped 4; count of bases not matched to a gene: 2. The CDR3 DNA follows: TGTGCCAGCAGCTTATCGGACAGGTACAATGAGCAGTTCTTC. As protein: CASSLSDRYNEQFF.

The chain carries TRBV29-1 and TRBJ1-1, with D tentatively TRBD1 (5 bases). The CDR3 runs to 16 residues. Trimming cost V 5 bases and J 0 bases, with 19 bases left between them. Per the germline V gene, CDR1 is SQVTM and CDR2 is ANQGSEA. The CDR3 sequence: CSVIYAGVSMNTEAFF. The DNA of the CDR3 is TGCAGCGTTATTTACGCGGGGGTGTCCATGAACACTGAAGCTTTCTTT.

The chain is built from TRBV18 and TRBJ1-2; D unresolved. Per the germline V gene, CDR1 is KGHSH and CDR2 is LQKENI. The CDR3 runs to 13 residues. V was trimmed by 2 bases and J by 8 bases, leaving 12 bases between them. The CDR3 is CASSPGRQIGYTF. CDR3 DNA: TGTGCCAGCTCACCAGGCCGGCAGATCGGCTACACCTTC.

The chain combines TRBV4-2 with TRBJ2-1; D gene ambiguous. Germline CDR1 is LGHNA and CDR2 is YNFKEQ. V was trimmed by 0 bases and J by 0 bases, leaving 12 bases between them. The CDR3 contains 17 residues. In DNA form, the CDR3 reads TGTGCCAGCAGCCAAGAATATCCTAGTGGCTCCTACAATGAGCAGTTCTTC. Amino acids: CASSQEYPSGSYNEQFF.

The chain employs TRBV27 and TRBJ1-4; D is unresolved. V lost 5 bases and J 12 bases, leaving 16 bases between the germline ends. Germline values: CDR1 MNHEY, CDR2 SMNVEV (reference sequence). The CDR3 loop spans 13 amino acids. CDR3 bases: TGTGCCAGCAGTCCTCACCCAAACAAGGAACTGTTTTTT. It encodes CASSPHPNKELFF.

V and J are TRBV10-2 and TRBJ1-2; the D is unclear. V gave up 4 bases and J gave up 3 bases, with 18 bases separating them. CDR3 size: 16 residues. Germline V gives CDR1 WSHSY, CDR2 SAAADI. In DNA, the CDR3 is TGCGCCAGCAGTGCTCCTGAACACCTCAGCTACTATGGCTACACCTTC. This gives the protein CASSAPEHLSYYGYTF.

The CDR3 coding sequence is TGCGCCAGCGGCGTGGACATGGTGAATCAGCCCCAGCATTTT. It specifies CASGVDMVNQPQHF. The V and J genes are TRBV10-2 and TRBJ1-5, with D possibly being TRBD1 (5 bases). This CDR3 has 14 amino acids. From germline, CDR1 is WSHSY and CDR2 SAAADI. V was pared by 8 bases and J by 4 bases, with 15 bases between.